Listed below are T cell receptor beta chains from one sample, sequenced in a study of T cell repertoires in cytomegalovirus infection. TCRdb recomputed calls from the reads with MiXCR, one row per CDR3 protein. The repertoire has 600,000 to 800,000 distinct CDR3 sequences, about 24% of them found once; the top ten carry less than 9.5%. Sequences were obtained from CD8+ T cells from PBMCs. Receptor source: a human donor in good health (CMV status not recorded). Some clones in this sample may be carry-over from other donors' samples. The conserved cysteine and the conserved F or W are not part of the CDR3 here. Each record gives: V gene, D gene, CDR3 protein. The D gene is left open where the match is weak.

TRBV27	-	ANSSTWDTQY
TRBV7-6	-	ASSSPGKGTEAF
TRBV5-1	-	ASSSDSPNTGELF
TRBV14	-	ASSQKGWQGGSPLH
TRBV7-9	-	ASSLAPRQNTGELF
TRBV6-5	-	ASSYSANRVHGYT
TRBV20-1	-	SAGVLDTEAF
TRBV7-9	-	ASSFPSTANTGELF
TRBV6-2/TRBV6-3	-	ASREGLDTEAF
TRBV27	TRBD2	ASGLSYPGTSGGAETQY
TRBV7-9	-	ASSAPDQGGDIQY
TRBV12-3/TRBV12-4	TRBD1	ASSYFRTGTTNEKLF
TRBV7-3	TRBD2	ASSESPTSGYYNEQF
TRBV14	-	ASSQEAGSTDTQY
TRBV7-9	-	ASSYRELQDGYT
TRBV15	TRBD2	ATMWASGGETQY
TRBV2	-	ASSDGRASSYNEQF
TRBV7-9	TRBD1	ASSKTGGNNQPQH
TRBV9	-	AFGRINQPQH
TRBV28	TRBD1	ASSLRQGARPQH
TRBV29-1	-	SVETRIYGYT
TRBV12-3/TRBV12-4	TRBD1	ASLIYRGPEAF
TRBV29-1	TRBD1	SVMDRI
TRBV7-6	-	ASSFSPTGELF
TRBV20-1	-	SARDWAKNTEAF
TRBV20-1	-	SARLFGLAPGELF
TRBV7-9	-	ASSLELQGTGGTEAF
TRBV3-1	-	ASSQDRAYQETQY
TRBV7-8	TRBD2	ASSWASGGENTGELF
TRBV25-1	-	ASHDGGLGNQPQH
TRBV10-3	-	AIGTLRYGYT
TRBV27	TRBD2	ASSLSLAGLAKNIQY
TRBV6-2/TRBV6-3	-	ASSQEPRVQY
TRBV14	-	ASSQQYAQGQPNQPQH
TRBV7-8	-	ASSLASPKETQY
TRBV20-1	-	SARSKRIGNTIY
TRBV12-3/TRBV12-4	-	ASSSGGDQETQY
TRBV2	-	ASSLLTGSDTGELF
TRBV12-3/TRBV12-4	-	ASSLITDTQY
TRBV20-1	-	SARSLGRGLGNEQF
TRBV10-3	-	ATLEPPGGQANYGYT
TRBV7-8	TRBD1	ASSPGQVKRETQY
TRBV28	-	ASRWWGLNTEAF
TRBV12-3/TRBV12-4	TRBD2	ASSFTSGAPNEQF
TRBV7-9	-	ASSLTPGGYT
TRBV12-3/TRBV12-4	-	ASSLKISGNTIY
TRBV6-1	-	ASSGGYRAHEQY
TRBV24-1	TRBD1	ATSETGTGGYT
TRBV5-6	-	ASTSGARGNEQF
TRBV7-9	TRBD2	ASSSPSGPGEF
TRBV19	-	ASSRAGYAF